This passage covers 21 T cell receptor beta chains from one sample sequenced in a study of cytomegalovirus exposure and HLA in healthy donors. The PCR had 60 Vbeta and 13 Jbeta primers. The assay was immunoSEQ multiplex PCR, and TCRdb's table has in-frame clones only and misses some. Of about 130,000 clones detected, approximately 60% appear once; the ten largest clones hold about 1.5%. The source material was PBMCs. Receptor source: a human donor in good health.

The J gene is TRBJ1-5, the V gene TRBV28, with TRBD1 as a possible D gene (5 bases). This CDR3 contains 17 residues. V lost 4 bases and J 4 bases, leaving 20 bases between the germline ends. Germline V gene lookup returns CDR1 MDHEN and CDR2 SYDVKM. The CDR3 loop reads CASSSIRGPKINQPQHF. CDR3 nucleotides: TGTGCCAGCAGTTCGATTAGGGGCCCCAAGATTAATCAGCCCCAGCATTTT.

This chain connects TRBV6-4 to TRBJ1-2; 7 bases agree with TRBD1. CDR1 and CDR2 from the germline V gene are MRHNA and SNTAGT. The ends lost 7 bases at V and 0 bases at J; junction bases unmatched: 14. This CDR3 region has 17 residues. CDR3 sequence: CASNNRGSVITNYGYTF. The CDR3 coding sequence is TGTGCCAGCAACAACAGGGGATCGGTGATAACTAACTATGGCTACACCTTC.

The chain employs TRBV18 and TRBJ1-1; TRBD1 matches 8 bases. V lost 3 bases to trimming and J lost 0 bases; unmatched junction nucleotides: 3. Germline-derived CDR1 and CDR2 are KGHSH and LQKENI. The CDR3 runs to 15 residues. The chain's CDR3 is CASSPGQAMNTEAFF. Here the CDR3 DNA reads TGTGCCAGCTCACCGGGACAGGCGATGAACACTGAAGCTTTCTTT. The full variable domain, with the rest looked up from reference TRBV18 and TRBJ1-1, is NAGVMQNPRHLVRRRGQEARLRCSPMKGHSHVYWYRQLPEEGLKFMVYLQKENIIDESGMPKERFSAEFPKEGPSILRIQQVVRGDSAAYFCASSPGQAMNTEAFFGQGTRLTVV.

V and J are TRBV6-6 and TRBJ2-6, with 7 positions matching TRBD1. The J segment lost 4 bases and the V segment lost 2 bases, leaving 2 bases of the junction unmatched. Germline V gives CDR1 MNHNY, CDR2 SVGAGI (reference sequence). The CDR3 loop spans 15 amino acids. CDR3 in amino acids: CASSYRGPGANVLTF. For the CDR3, the DNA is TGTGCCAGCAGTTACAGGGGGCCAGGGGCCAACGTCCTGACTTTC.

This chain connects TRBV7-6 to TRBJ2-1; 13 bases are a match to TRBD2. The length of the CDR3 is 16 residues. Per the germline V gene, CDR1 is SGHVS and CDR2 is FNYEAQ. With 1 base clipped from V and 8 bases from J, the junction kept 5 bases outside the gene matches. The CDR3 reads CASSLGTSGSSDEQFF. In DNA, the CDR3 is TGTGCCAGCAGCTTAGGGACTAGCGGGAGTAGCGATGAGCAGTTCTTC.

This clone was observed a handful of times. The rearrangement joins TRBV27 to TRBJ2-1; 10 bases line up with TRBD2. The CDR3 has 17 residues. Per the germline V gene, CDR1 is MNHEY and CDR2 is SMNVEV (reference sequence). The V and J ends lost 8 bases and 4 bases, in that order; junction bases with no gene match: 14. The CDR3 spells CASGSGTSVLPYNEQFF. DNA for the CDR3: TGTGCCAGCGGATCCGGGACTAGCGTTTTACCTTACAATGAGCAGTTCTTC.

The chain employs TRBV28 and TRBJ1-3; TRBD1 matches at 10 bases. CDR3 length equals 16 residues. V was pared by 3 bases and J by 4 bases, with 6 bases of the junction left unmatched. The germline gives CDR1 MDHEN, CDR2 SYDVKM. Written as DNA, the CDR3 is TGTGCCAGCAGTTTGGGGACAGGGGCTGAGGGAAACACCATATATTTT. It specifies CASSLGTGAEGNTIYF.

The V and J genes are TRBV7-2 and TRBJ2-2; D unclear. The germline gives CDR1 SGHTA, CDR2 FQGNSA. This CDR3 has 16 amino acids. Trimming stripped 1 base from V and 4 bases from J, with 13 bases between. CDR3 in DNA: TGTGCCAGCAGCTTAGTCCCTCATCGCGCCACCGGGGAGCTGTTTTTT. Encoded protein: CASSLVPHRATGELFF.

The chain joins TRBV11-2 to TRBJ2-1, with TRBD2 as a possible D gene (6 bases). Trimming pared 6 bases from V and 5 bases from J, leaving 17 bases between. The CDR3 is 15 residues long. The germline CDR1 and CDR2 sequences are SGHAT and FQNNGV. The CDR3 coding sequence is TGTGCCAGCAGGGGACTCCGGGACTCTAACAATGAGCAGTTCTTC. Translated: CASRGLRDSNNEQFF.

The chain employs TRBV4-1 and TRBJ1-2; weak D call: TRBD1 (6 bases). The CDR3 runs to 15 residues. V was shortened by 0 bases and J by 6 bases, with 14 bases between the two germline ends. Germline V gives CDR1 MGHRA, CDR2 YSYEKL. The CDR3 is CASSQETWAGDGYTF. The DNA for the CDR3 is TGCGCCAGCAGCCAAGAAACCTGGGCAGGGGATGGCTACACCTTC.

V gene TRBV11-3 combines with J gene TRBJ2-5, with 7 nucleotides matching TRBD1. The CDR3 loop spans 15 amino acids. Losses at the gene ends were 7 bases for V and 1 base for J; bases not matched to a gene: 9. The germline V gene encodes CDR1 SGHNT and CDR2 YENEEA. CDR3: CASTAGRDSQETQYF. The CDR3 nucleotides are TGTGCCAGCACCGCCGGACGGGACAGCCAAGAGACCCAGTACTTC.

V gene TRBV7-9 combines with J gene TRBJ2-6, with 11 bases identical to TRBD1. Germline V gives CDR1 SEHNR, CDR2 FQNEAQ (reference sequence). The CDR3 contains 18 residues. V shed 2 bases and J 1 base; nucleotides not matched to a gene: 4. CDR3 sequence reads: CASSLFGTGGSGANVLTF. The CDR3 nucleotides read TGTGCCAGCAGCTTATTCGGGACAGGGGGTTCTGGGGCCAACGTCCTGACTTTC.

The gene calls are TRBV5-1 and TRBJ1-1, with TRBD1 identical over 11 bases. The length of the CDR3 is 18 residues. Germline values: CDR1 SGHRS, CDR2 YFSETQ. V lost 0 bases and J lost 4; bases outside the gene matches: 11. The CDR3 DNA sequence: TGCGCCAGCAGCTTGGACAACGGACAGGGGGCTTGGGGCACTGAAGCTTTCTTT. Translated, it gives CASSLDNGQGAWGTEAFF.

In this sample, this clone turned up a few times. This chain joins TRBV23-1 and TRBJ2-2; 9 positions agree with TRBD2. TRBV23-1 is filed as an ORF, its function uncertain. Unmatched junction bases numbered 12, after V lost 7 bases and J lost 3 bases. CDR3 size: 17 residues. CDR3 amino acids: CASNFKAGTSYTGELFF. CDR3 nucleotide sequence: TGCGCCAGCAATTTTAAAGCCGGGACTAGCTACACCGGGGAGCTGTTTTTT.

The chain is built from TRBV10-3 and TRBJ1-5; 8 positions agree with TRBD1. V shed 6 bases, J shed 2 bases, and the junction held 3 bases outside the gene matches. This CDR3 has 14 residues. Germline lookup yields CDR1 ENHRY and CDR2 SYGVKD. The CDR3 nucleotides are TGTGCCATCAGGGACAGGGAAGGCAATCAGCCCCAGCATTTT. Protein product: CAIRDREGNQPQHF.

This clone was found a few times. This sequence joins TRBV9 and TRBJ1-4, with D maybe TRBD1 (5 bases). The V end lost 0 bases, the J end lost 2 bases, and 14 bases lay between the germline ends. CDR1 and CDR2 from the germline V gene are SGDLS and YYNGEE. There are 17 residues in the CDR3. The CDR3 nucleotides are TGTGCCAGCAGCGTAGGTGCAGGGATGAGTACTAATGAAAAACTGTTTTTT. It translates to CASSVGAGMSTNEKLFF.

This rearrangement joins TRBV5-4 to TRBJ2-7; 8 bases fit TRBD2. CDR1 and CDR2 (germline): SGHNT, YYREEE (reference sequence). J was trimmed by 0 bases and V by 2 bases; bases with no gene match: 4. CDR3 length equals 15 residues. CDR3 amino acids: CASSFSRGDSYEQYF. The CDR3 DNA reads TGTGCCAGCAGCTTTTCGCGGGGGGACTCCTACGAGCAGTACTTC.

The V gene is TRBV28, the J gene TRBJ2-7, with TRBD2 as a possible D gene (6 bases). The CDR3 is 15 amino acids. V lost 6 bases to trimming and J lost 1 base, with 16 bases between them. Germline CDR1 is MDHEN and CDR2 is SYDVKM. The CDR3 bases are TGTGCCAGCAGCGATGACGCCGGGAGATCCTACGAGCAGTACTTC. Amino acids: CASSDDAGRSYEQYF.

This chain links TRBV5-1 with TRBJ2-3; D unclear. V lost 0 bases to trimming and J lost 0 bases, with 8 bases between them. Per the germline V gene, CDR1 is SGHRS and CDR2 is YFSETQ. CDR3 size: 15 residues. CDR3 residues: CASSLGSRSTDTQYF. The CDR3 bases are TGCGCCAGCAGCTTGGGCAGTCGTAGCACAGATACGCAGTATTTT.

This chain uses TRBV7-3 with TRBJ2-3, with 9 positions matching TRBD2. CDR1 is SGHTA, CDR2 FQGTGA, per germline. V was clipped by 1 base and J by 5 bases; unmatched bases: 10. This CDR3 contains 17 residues. CDR3 sequence reads: CASSLKFAGGVEDTQYF. In DNA, the CDR3 is TGTGCCAGCAGCTTAAAGTTTGCGGGAGGGGTGGAAGATACGCAGTATTTT.

Points on this clone: Other nucleotide sequences in the sample specify the same CDR3. The rearrangement joins TRBV7-8 to TRBJ2-7; 11 nucleotides agree with TRBD2. The CDR3 has 15 residues. Trimming at V came to 5 bases and at J to 3 bases, leaving 6 bases not matched to a gene. In germline, CDR1 is SGHVS, CDR2 FQNEAQ. The CDR3 region is CASSLGTSGYYEQYF. The CDR3 region has the DNA TGTGCCAGCAGCCTCGGGACTAGCGGATACTACGAGCAGTACTTC.